This T cell receptor (beta chain) emerged from a study of T-cell memory formation after mild COVID-19 (TCRdb year 2021). Broadly, across the study: TCR sequence clusters from the two donors were found to be largely donor specific. Longitudinal TCRalpha and TCRbeta repertoire sequencing tracked T-cell clones expanding and contracting after mild COVID-19 in two donors. The cohort comprised two young, previously healthy adult volunteers, one female and one male. Overall study results and their limits: Whether the second-wave clones peaking on day 37 were SARS-CoV-2 specific was not confirmed. Balanced CD4/CD8 phenotypes were observed for clones contracting from day 15 to 85, whereas a bias towards CD4+ was observed for a second wave of clones expanding from day 15 to 37. Only a couple of mild cases were covered by the study, and larger cohorts that include severe cases with pre-infection samples were considered necessary. The detection of some responding clones in pre-infection memory suggests that pre-existing cross-reactive memory T cells joined the SARS-CoV-2 response. Contracting CD4+ clones turned up mainly in the CM and EM memory subsets, whereas EMRA was where CD8+ clones were enriched.

The germline ends are 9 bases apart after V is trimmed by 2 bases and J by 7 bases. Including the terminal cysteine and phenylalanine, the CDR3 comprises 14 residues. The retained sequence is limited to the CDR3, 42 bases, with the frame set at the first base. CDR1 and CDR2 (SNHLY, FYNNEI) derive from the germline V gene. Data came from an Illumina NovaSeq 6000. TCRalpha and TCRbeta cDNA libraries were constructed by 5'RACE with constant-segment primers, with sample barcodes and unique molecular identifiers being introduced. RNA was extracted from every sample with Trizol reagent. Libraries were amplified in two PCR steps, with a second sample barcode and Illumina TruSeq adapters added in the second step. The libraries were sequenced on an Illumina NovaSeq using 2 x 150 bp paired-end reads. From the authors' description of their analysis: The reads were demultiplexed and collapsed into UMI-guided consensus sequences using migec v1.2.7. Using mixcr v2.1.11, UMI consensuses were aligned to TRA and TRB V and J templates and then assembled into clonotypes. Clonotypes were classified as expanded or contracted when called significant by both edgeR and NoisET, with noise models trained on biological replicates. For edgeR calls, the cutoffs were a false discovery rate-adjusted p below 0.01 and a log2 fold-change threshold of 1. As an exploratory analysis of dynamics, max-normalized trajectories of the 1000 most abundant clonotypes were examined by PCA with hierarchical clustering. Each responding clone was given a CD4 or CD8 phenotype based on the CD4+ and CD8+ repertoires, which had been sequenced separately. TCRdb reran the public reads through fastp at Q25 and MiXCR, keeping productive beta chains. Rows with a matching CDR3 protein are joined into one entry that keeps the most common DNA and genes. The V and J calls come from TCRdb's annotation, not from the publication. For this sample there are roughly 250,000 distinct CDR3 sequences; 16% appear just once. The leading ten clones occupy 20% to 25% of the sample.

A note on this clonotype: Its antigen remains unidentified. No much larger clone exists at a distance of one base, and base qualities are not known.

Ficoll-Paque density gradient centrifugation was used to isolate PBMCs. The V and J genes are TRBV2 and TRBJ1-6; TRBD1 is perhaps the D gene, given 5 matching bases. Sequenced material: PBMCs or a T cell subset sorted from them (not recorded which). The TCR was taken from a man between 18 and 35 years old who had mild COVID-19 (a few samples of this study predate the infection). The sample titles of this study are shuffled in the database, so cell type and time point are left out; the donor was told from shared clones. The DNA sequence reads TGTGCCAGCAGTGAACAGGGAGGAAATTCACCCCTCCACTTT. Translation gives CASSEQGGNSPLHF.